The present T cell receptor beta chain was sequenced within a study of shared clonotypes between healthy human individuals. Cells designated naive CD8 were CD45RO-negative and were positively selected for CCR7, with terminally differentiated effector memory CD45RA+ cells excluded. Only in-frame clones appear in the TCRdb table, and some are missing; sequencing was by immunoSEQ multiplex PCR. The table has 1.5 million to 2.5 million clones, about 94% seen once. The CDR3 covers 15 residues. The germline CDR1 and CDR2 sequences are SGHAT and FQNNGV. The V and J ends lost 0 bases and 8 bases respectively, with 16 bases between them.

Sequencing was performed on naive CD8+ T cells sorted from blood. The V gene is TRBV11-2, the J gene TRBJ1-2; D ambiguous. This receptor was taken from a man aged 18 to 30 in good health. This chain's CDR3 is CASSLDPASQRGYTF. For the CDR3, the DNA is TGTGCCAGCAGCTTAGATCCAGCTTCCCAGCGGGGCTACACCTTC.